This T cell receptor (beta chain) emerged from a study of CD8+ T cells in alopecia areata. Treatment: oral pan-JAK inhibitor, 5-10 mg twice daily. This clone has just a few counts. Sequencing templates came from extracted RNA that was reverse transcribed into cDNA. Sequenced by immunoSEQ multiplex PCR; TCRdb stores in-frame clones only, minus some. The sample has about 190,000 clones; approximately 60% are singletons. V was trimmed by 4 bases and J by 0 bases, leaving 7 bases between them. The CDR3 has 13 amino acids. Per the germline V gene, CDR1 is SQVTM and CDR2 is ANQGSEA. J is TRBJ1-5 and V is TRBV29-1; D remains ambiguous. Material: CD4+ T cells sorted from blood, obtained at week 4, from a patient treated with tofacitinib. The TCR sequence derives from a human donor with alopecia areata. The CDR3 loop is CSVGDYSNQPQHF. CDR3 bases: TGCAGCGTTGGGGATTATAGCAATCAGCCCCAGCATTTT.